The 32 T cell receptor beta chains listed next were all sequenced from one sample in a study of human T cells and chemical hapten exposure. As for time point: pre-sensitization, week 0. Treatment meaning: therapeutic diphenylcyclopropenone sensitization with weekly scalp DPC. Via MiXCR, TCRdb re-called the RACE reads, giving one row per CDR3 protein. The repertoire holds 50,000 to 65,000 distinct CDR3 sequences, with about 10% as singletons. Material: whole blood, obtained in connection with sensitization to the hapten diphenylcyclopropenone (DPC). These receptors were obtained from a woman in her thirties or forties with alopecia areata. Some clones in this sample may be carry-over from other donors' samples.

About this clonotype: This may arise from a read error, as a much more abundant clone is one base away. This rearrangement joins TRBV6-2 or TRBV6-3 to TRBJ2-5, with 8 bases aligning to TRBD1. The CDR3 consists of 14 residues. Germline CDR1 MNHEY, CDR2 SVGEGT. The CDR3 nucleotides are TGTGCCGGCAGGGGGCTGGGGGAGTTAGAGACCCAGTACTTC. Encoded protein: CAGRGLGELETQYF.

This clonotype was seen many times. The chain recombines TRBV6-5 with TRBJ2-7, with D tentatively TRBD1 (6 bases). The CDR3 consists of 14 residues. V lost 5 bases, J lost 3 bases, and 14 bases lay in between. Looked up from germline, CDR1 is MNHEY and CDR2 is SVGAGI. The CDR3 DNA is TGTGCCAGCAGTCCCTTACAGGGAGTCTACGAGCAGTACTTC. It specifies CASSPLQGVYEQYF.

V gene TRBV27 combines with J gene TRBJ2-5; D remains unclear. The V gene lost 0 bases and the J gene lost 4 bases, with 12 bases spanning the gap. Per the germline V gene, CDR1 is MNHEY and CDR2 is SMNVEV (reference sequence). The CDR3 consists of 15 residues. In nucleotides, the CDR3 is TGTGCCAGCAGTTTATCCCCTGGCTCGGGAGAGACCCAGTACTTC. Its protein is CASSLSPGSGETQYF.

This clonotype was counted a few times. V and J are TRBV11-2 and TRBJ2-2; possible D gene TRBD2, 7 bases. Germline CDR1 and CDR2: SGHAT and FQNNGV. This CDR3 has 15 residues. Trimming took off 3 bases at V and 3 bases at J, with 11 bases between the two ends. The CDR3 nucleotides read TGTGCCAGCAGCTTTTCCGGGGGGCACACCGGGGAGCTGTTTTTT. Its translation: CASSFSGGHTGELFF.

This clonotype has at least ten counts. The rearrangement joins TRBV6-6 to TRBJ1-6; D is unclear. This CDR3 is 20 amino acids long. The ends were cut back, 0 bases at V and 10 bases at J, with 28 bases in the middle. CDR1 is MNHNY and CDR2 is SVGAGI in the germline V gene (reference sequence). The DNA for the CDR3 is TGTGCCAGCAGTTACTCGGACGGGGTGTGGAGGGCTACTCCAATATCACCCCTCCACTTT. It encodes CASSYSDGVWRATPISPLHF.

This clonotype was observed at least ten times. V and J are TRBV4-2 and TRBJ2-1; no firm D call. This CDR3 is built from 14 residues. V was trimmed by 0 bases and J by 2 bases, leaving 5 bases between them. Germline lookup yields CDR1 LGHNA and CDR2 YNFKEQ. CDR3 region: CASSQDTTYNEQFF. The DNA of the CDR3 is TGTGCCAGCAGCCAAGACACCACCTACAATGAGCAGTTCTTC.

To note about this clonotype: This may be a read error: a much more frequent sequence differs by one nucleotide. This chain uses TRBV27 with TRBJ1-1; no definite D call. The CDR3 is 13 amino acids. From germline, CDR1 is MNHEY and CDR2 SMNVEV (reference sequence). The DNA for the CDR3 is TGTGCCAGAAGTTTATCGACCGCTTCTAAAGCTTTCTTT. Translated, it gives CARSLSTASKAFF.

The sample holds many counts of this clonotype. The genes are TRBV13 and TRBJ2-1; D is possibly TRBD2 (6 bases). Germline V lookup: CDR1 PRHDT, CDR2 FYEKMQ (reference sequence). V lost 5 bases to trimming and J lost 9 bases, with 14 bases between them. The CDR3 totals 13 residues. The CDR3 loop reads CASSPETRSEQFF. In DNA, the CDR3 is TGTGCCAGCAGCCCCGAGACTAGGAGTGAGCAGTTCTTC.

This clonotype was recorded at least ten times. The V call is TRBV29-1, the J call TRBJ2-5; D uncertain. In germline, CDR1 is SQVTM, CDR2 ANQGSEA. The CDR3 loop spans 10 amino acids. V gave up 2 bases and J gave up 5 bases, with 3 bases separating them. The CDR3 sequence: CSVESETQYF. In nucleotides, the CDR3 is TGCAGCGTTGAATCGGAGACCCAGTACTTC.

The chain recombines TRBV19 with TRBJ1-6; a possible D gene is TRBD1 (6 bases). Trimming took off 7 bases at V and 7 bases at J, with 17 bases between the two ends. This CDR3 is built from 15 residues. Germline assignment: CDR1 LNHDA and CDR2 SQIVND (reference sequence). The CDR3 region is CASNPGQNRNSPLHF. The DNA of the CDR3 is TGTGCCAGTAATCCCGGACAGAACCGAAATTCACCCCTCCACTTT. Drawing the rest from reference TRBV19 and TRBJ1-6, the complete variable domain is DGGITQSPKYLFRKEGQNVTLSCEQNLNHDAMYWYRQDPGQGLRLIYYSQIVNDFQKGDIAEGYSVSREKKESFPLTVTSAQKNPTAFYLCASNPGQNRNSPLHFGNGTRLTVT.

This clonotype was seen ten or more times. This CDR3 reads CASSEGLASGVLHF. In DNA form, the CDR3 reads TGTGCCAGCAGTGAAGGCTTAGCCAGTGGCGTCCTCCACTTT. The chain combines TRBV2 with TRBJ1-6; no clear D gene. Trimming cost V 1 base and J 15 bases, with 16 bases left between them. CDR3 length equals 14 residues. CDR1 and CDR2 from the germline V gene are SNHLY and FYNNEI.

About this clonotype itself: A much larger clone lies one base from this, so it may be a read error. The CDR3 DNA reads as TGTGCCAGCAGTACGAGCGGGGCTTTGTCCCAGTACTTC. It yields the protein CASSTSGALSQYF. The rearrangement joins TRBV6-2 or TRBV6-3 to TRBJ2-5; 7 bases align to TRBD2. Germline assignment: CDR1 MNHEY and CDR2 SVGEGT. This CDR3 has 13 residues. V lost 5 bases and J lost 9; bases outside the gene matches: 9.

CDR3: CASSLARAGVGKETQYF. The CDR3 nucleotides read TGTGCCAGCAGCTTAGCCCGCGCGGGAGTAGGGAAAGAGACCCAGTACTTC. This chain links TRBV7-2 with TRBJ2-5, with 7 nucleotides matching TRBD2. V lost 0 bases to trimming and J lost 3 bases; unmatched junction nucleotides: 10. This CDR3 is 17 amino acids long. Germline CDR1 reads SGHTA; CDR2 reads FQGNSA.

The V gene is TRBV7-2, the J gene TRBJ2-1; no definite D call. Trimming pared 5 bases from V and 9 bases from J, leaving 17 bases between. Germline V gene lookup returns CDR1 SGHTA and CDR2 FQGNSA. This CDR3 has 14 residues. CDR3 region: CASSPTGSRVEQFF. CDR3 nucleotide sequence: TGTGCCAGCAGCCCTACCGGGTCCCGGGTTGAGCAGTTCTTC. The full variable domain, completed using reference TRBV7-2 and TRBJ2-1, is GAGVSQSPSNKVTEKGKDVELRCDPISGHTALYWYRQSLGQGLEFLIYFQGNSAPDKSGLPSDRFSAERTGGSVSTLTIQRTQQEDSAVYLCASSPTGSRVEQFFGPGTRLTVL.

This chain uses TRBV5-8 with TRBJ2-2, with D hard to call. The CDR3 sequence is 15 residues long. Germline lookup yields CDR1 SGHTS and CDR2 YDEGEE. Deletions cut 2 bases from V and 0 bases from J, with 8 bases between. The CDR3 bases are TGTGCCAGCAGCTTCGACATCACGAACACCGGGGAGCTGTTTTTT. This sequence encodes CASSFDITNTGELFF.

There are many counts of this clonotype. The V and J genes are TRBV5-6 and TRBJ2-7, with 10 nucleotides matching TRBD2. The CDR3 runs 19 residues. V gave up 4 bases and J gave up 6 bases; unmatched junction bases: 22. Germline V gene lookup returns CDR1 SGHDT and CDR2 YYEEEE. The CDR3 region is CASSPTTQLAGVRYREQYF. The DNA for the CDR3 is TGTGCCAGCAGCCCTACAACCCAGCTAGCGGGAGTAAGGTATCGCGAGCAGTACTTC.

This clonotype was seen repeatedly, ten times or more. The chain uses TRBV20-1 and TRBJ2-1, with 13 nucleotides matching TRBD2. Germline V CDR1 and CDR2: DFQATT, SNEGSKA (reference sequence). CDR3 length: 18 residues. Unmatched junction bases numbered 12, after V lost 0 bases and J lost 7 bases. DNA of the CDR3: TGCAGTGCTAGAGACCAGGGACTAGCGGGGCCGGGGGAGAATGAGCAGTTCTTC. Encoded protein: CSARDQGLAGPGENEQFF.

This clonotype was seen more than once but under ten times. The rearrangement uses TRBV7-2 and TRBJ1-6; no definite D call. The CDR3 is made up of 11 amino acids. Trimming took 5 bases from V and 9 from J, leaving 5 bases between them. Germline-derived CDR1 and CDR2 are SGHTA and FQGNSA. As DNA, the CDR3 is TGTGCCAGCAGCGTGAGTTCACCCCTCCACTTT. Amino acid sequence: CASSVSSPLHF. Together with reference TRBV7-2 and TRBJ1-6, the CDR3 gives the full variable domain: GAGVSQSPSNKVTEKGKDVELRCDPISGHTALYWYRQSLGQGLEFLIYFQGNSAPDKSGLPSDRFSAERTGGSVSTLTIQRTQQEDSAVYLCASSVSSPLHFGNGTRLTVT.

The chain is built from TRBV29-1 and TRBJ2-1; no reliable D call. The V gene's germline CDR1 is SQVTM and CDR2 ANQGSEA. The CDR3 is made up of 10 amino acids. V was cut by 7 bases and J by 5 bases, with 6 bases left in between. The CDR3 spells CSAWDNEQFF. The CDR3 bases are TGCAGCGCTTGGGACAATGAGCAGTTCTTC.

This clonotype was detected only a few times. CDR3 DNA sequence: TGTGCCAGTAGGAGGGACAGCACAGATACGCAGTATTTT. The encoded protein is CASRRDSTDTQYF. The rearrangement joins TRBV19 to TRBJ2-3; the D gene could be TRBD1 or TRBD2 (5 bases each). Germline values: CDR1 LNHDA, CDR2 SQIVND (reference sequence). This CDR3 spans 13 amino acids. Trimming left V 6 bases short and J 0 bases short, with 7 bases between.

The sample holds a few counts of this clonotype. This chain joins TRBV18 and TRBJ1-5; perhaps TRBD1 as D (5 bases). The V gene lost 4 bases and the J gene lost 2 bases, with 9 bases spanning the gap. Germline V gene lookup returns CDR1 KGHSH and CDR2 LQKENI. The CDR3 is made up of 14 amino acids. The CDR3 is CASSLKQGNQPQHF. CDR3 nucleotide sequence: TGTGCCAGCTCACTCAAACAGGGCAATCAGCCCCAGCATTTT.

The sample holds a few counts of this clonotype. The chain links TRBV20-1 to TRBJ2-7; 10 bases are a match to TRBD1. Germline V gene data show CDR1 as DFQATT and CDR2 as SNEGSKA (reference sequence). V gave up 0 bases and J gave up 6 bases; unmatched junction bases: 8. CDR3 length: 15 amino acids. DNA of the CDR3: TGCAGTGCTAGAGAGGACCGGGACAGGGGTTCCGAGCAGTACTTC. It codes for CSAREDRDRGSEQYF.

The CDR3 loop reads CASSPFGQGSGDTQYF. CDR3 nucleotide sequence: TGTGCCAGCTCACCTTTCGGACAGGGGTCTGGGGATACGCAGTATTTT. The V and J genes are TRBV18 and TRBJ2-3; TRBD1 matches 9 bases. The CDR3 runs to 16 residues. The V gene end was trimmed by 3 bases and the J gene end by 6 bases; junction bases not matched to a gene: 10. Germline V gives CDR1 KGHSH, CDR2 LQKENI.

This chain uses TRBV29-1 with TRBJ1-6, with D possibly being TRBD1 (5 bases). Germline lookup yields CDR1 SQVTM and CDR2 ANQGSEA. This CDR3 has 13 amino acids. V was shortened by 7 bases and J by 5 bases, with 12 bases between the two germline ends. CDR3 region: CSAKTDNNSPLHF. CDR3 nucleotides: TGCAGCGCAAAGACAGATAATAATTCACCCCTCCACTTT. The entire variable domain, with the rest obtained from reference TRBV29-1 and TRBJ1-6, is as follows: SAVISQKPSRDICQRGTSLTIQCQVDSQVTMMFWYRQQPGQSLTLIATANQGSEATYESGFVIDKFPISRPNLTFSTLTVSNMSPEDSSIYLCSAKTDNNSPLHFGNGTRLTVT.

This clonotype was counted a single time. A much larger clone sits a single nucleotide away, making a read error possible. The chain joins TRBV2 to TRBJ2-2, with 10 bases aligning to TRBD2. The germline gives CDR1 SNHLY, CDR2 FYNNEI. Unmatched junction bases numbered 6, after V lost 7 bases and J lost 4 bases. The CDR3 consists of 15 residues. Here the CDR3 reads CASKGLAMSTGELFF. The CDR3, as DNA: TGTGCCAGCAAGGGACTAGCGATGAGCACCGGGGAGCTGTTTTTT. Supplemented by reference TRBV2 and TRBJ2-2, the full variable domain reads EPEVTQTPSHQVTQMGQEVILRCVPISNHLYFYWYRQILGQKVEFLVSFYNNEISEKSEIFDDQFSVERPDGSNFTLKIRSTKLEDSAMYFCASKGLAMSTGELFFGEGSRLTVL.

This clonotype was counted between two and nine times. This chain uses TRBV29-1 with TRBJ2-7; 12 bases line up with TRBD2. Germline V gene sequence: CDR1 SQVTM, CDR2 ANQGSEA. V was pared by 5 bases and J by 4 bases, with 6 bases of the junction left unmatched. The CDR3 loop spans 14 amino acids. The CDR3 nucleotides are TGCAGCGTTAGCCTAGCGGGAGGGGGGTACGAGCAGTACTTC. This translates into CSVSLAGGGYEQYF.

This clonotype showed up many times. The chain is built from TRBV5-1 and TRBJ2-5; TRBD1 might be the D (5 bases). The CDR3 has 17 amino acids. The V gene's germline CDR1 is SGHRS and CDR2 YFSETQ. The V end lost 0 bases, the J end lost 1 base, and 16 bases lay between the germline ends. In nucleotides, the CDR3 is TGCGCCAGCAGCTTGGCGGGTTCCGGGCAGGGCCAAGAGACCCAGTACTTC. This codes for CASSLAGSGQGQETQYF.

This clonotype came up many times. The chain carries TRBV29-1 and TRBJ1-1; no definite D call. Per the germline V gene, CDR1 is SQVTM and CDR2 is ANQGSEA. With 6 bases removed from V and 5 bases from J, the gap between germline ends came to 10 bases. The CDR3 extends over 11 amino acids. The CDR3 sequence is CSVGLGTEAFF. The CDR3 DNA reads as TGCAGCGTGGGCCTGGGGACTGAAGCTTTCTTT.

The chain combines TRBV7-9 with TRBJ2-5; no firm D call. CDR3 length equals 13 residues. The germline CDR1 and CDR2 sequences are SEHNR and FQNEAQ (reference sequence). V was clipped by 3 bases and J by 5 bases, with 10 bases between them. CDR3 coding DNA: TGTGCCAGCAGCTTCGTAGGGCGTGAGACCCAGTACTTC. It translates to CASSFVGRETQYF.

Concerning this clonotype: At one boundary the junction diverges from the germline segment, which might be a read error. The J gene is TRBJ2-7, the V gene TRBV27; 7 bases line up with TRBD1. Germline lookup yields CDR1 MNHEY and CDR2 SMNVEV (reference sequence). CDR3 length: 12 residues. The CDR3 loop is CACSIQGSEQYF. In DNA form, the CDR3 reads TGTGCCTGCAGTATACAGGGGTCCGAGCAGTACTTC.

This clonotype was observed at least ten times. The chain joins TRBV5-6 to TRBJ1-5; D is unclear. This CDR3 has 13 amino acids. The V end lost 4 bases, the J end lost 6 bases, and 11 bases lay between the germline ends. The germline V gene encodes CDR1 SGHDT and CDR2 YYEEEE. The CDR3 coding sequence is TGTGCCAGCAGCCTTCCGGGCGGTCAGCCCCAGCATTTT. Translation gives CASSLPGGQPQHF.

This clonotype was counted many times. DNA of the CDR3: TGCGCCAGCAGCCGGATGGGGGCAGGGGGCAGTCCTGAGCAGTTCTTC. It specifies CASSRMGAGGSPEQFF. The chain combines TRBV4-3 with TRBJ2-1; 8 nucleotides line up with TRBD1. The length of the CDR3 is 16 residues. With V trimmed by 4 bases and J by 9 bases, 14 bases remained unmatched. Germline V lookup: CDR1 LGHNA, CDR2 YSLEER.